These T cell receptor beta chains were read from a single sample in a study of cytomegalovirus exposure and HLA in healthy donors. Data came from immunoSEQ multiplex PCR; TCRdb stores just in-frame clones and leaves some out. The sample comprises 200,000 to 250,000 clones, about 86% of which are singletons, and around 8.6% rests with the top ten. What was sequenced was PBMCs. All receptors come from an older woman in good health and CMV-seropositive. The CDR3 runs from the conserved cysteine through the conserved F or W. Each record gives: clone size, V gene, J gene, D gene, CDR3 protein, CDR3 DNA. The D gene is left open where the match is weak. For some rows the clone size is stated as once, few or many, or as a class when expanded; others skip it.

.	TRBV29-1	TRBJ1-2	TRBD1	CSVDRTGHYGYTF	TGCAGCGTTGATAGGACAGGGCACTATGGCTACACCTTC
.	TRBV19	TRBJ1-5	.	CASSMRSQPQHF	TGTGCCAGTAGTATGAGATCCCAGCCCCAGCATTTT
.	TRBV4-1	TRBJ2-2	TRBD2	CASSPDSLAGVTGELFF	TGCGCCAGCAGCCCTGACTCACTAGCGGGAGTTACCGGGGAGCTGTTTTTT
.	TRBV6-5	TRBJ1-1	.	CASSYVTARMNTEAFF	TGTGCCAGCAGTTATGTGACGGCGCGGATGAACACTGAAGCTTTCTTT
.	TRBV2	TRBJ1-1	.	CASSVREPNTEAFF	TGTGCCAGCAGTGTACGGGAACCCAACACTGAAGCTTTCTTT
.	TRBV19	TRBJ2-1	TRBD2	CASRTSGRWNEQFF	TGTGCCAGTAGGACTAGCGGGAGATGGAATGAGCAGTTCTTC
.	TRBV7-9	TRBJ1-1	.	CASSLDGGSGAFF	TGTGCCAGCAGCTTAGATGGGGGGTCGGGAGCTTTCTTT
.	TRBV7-9	TRBJ2-7	TRBD1	CASSPPGQGNSYEQYF	TGTGCCAGCAGCCCCCCCGGACAGGGGAACTCCTACGAGCAGTACTTC
.	TRBV6-6	TRBJ2-5	.	CASSPGETQYF	TGTGCCAGCAGTCCCGGGGAGACCCAGTACTTC
.	TRBV9	TRBJ2-2	.	CASSGSPNTGELFF	TGTGCCAGCAGCGGGAGCCCGAACACCGGGGAGCTGTTTTTT
.	TRBV5-4	TRBJ1-2	TRBD1	CASSFDRGLDYGYTF	TGTGCCAGCAGTTTTGACAGGGGGTTGGACTATGGCTACACCTTC
.	TRBV28	TRBJ2-7	TRBD2	CASSLIAGEMYEQYF	TGTGCCAGCAGTTTGATCGCGGGAGAGATGTACGAGCAGTACTTC
.	TRBV4-1	TRBJ1-5	TRBD1	CASSQDTARGSHSNQPQHF	TGCGCCAGCAGCCAAGATACGGCCAGGGGGAGTCATAGCAATCAGCCCCAGCATTTT
.	TRBV11-2	TRBJ1-2	TRBD1	CASSSTGDGYTF	TGTGCCAGCAGCTCGACAGGGGATGGCTACACCTTC
.	TRBV30	TRBJ1-2	TRBD1	CAWNDRDRGTLANYGYTF	TGTGCCTGGAACGACCGGGACAGGGGGACACTTGCTAACTATGGCTACACCTTC
many	TRBV6-1	TRBJ1-1	.	CASRISGENTEAFF	TGTGCCAGCAGAATCAGCGGCGAGAACACTGAAGCTTTCTTT
.	TRBV19	TRBJ2-7	.	CASSPLGPAYEQYF	TGTGCCAGTAGTCCCTTGGGGCCCGCCTACGAGCAGTACTTC
.	TRBV30	TRBJ1-3	.	CAWRSEVSGNTIYF	TGTGCCTGGAGATCAGAGGTCTCTGGAAACACCATATATTTT
.	TRBV11-2	TRBJ1-5	.	CASSSEPGGGQPQHF	TGTGCCAGCAGCTCGGAGCCAGGAGGCGGTCAGCCCCAGCATTTT
.	TRBV25-1	TRBJ2-5	TRBD2	CASVEREGPRETQYF	TGTGCCAGCGTGGAGCGGGAGGGCCCACGGGAGACCCAGTACTTC
.	TRBV29-1	TRBJ2-1	.	CSVEDWHNEQFF	TGCAGCGTTGAAGACTGGCACAATGAGCAGTTCTTC
.	TRBV11-2	TRBJ2-2	.	CASSPRSSYSGELFF	TGTGCCAGCAGCCCCCGGAGTAGTTACTCCGGGGAGCTGTTTTTT
.	TRBV5-6	TRBJ2-5	.	CASSLESGTQYF	TGTGCCAGCAGCTTGGAGTCGGGGACCCAGTACTTC
.	TRBV28	TRBJ1-2	.	CASRRYNYGYTF	TGTGCCAGCCGCAGGTACAACTATGGCTACACCTTC
once	TRBV28	TRBJ2-1	TRBD2	CASNPPAGETGGVYNEQFF	TGTGCCAGCAACCCTCCGGCAGGGGAAACGGGAGGGGTCTACAATGAGCAGTTCTTC
once	TRBV5-5	TRBJ1-5	.	CASSPGTRNQPQHF	TGTGCCAGCAGCCCGGGGACAAGAAATCAGCCCCAGCATTTT
.	TRBV2	TRBJ2-3	TRBD1	CASRERTGGSTDTQYF	TGTGCCAGCAGAGAGAGGACAGGGGGAAGCACAGATACGCAGTATTTT
.	TRBV2	TRBJ2-1	TRBD2	CASRAMKTSGEQFF	TGTGCCAGCAGGGCTATGAAGACTAGCGGTGAGCAGTTCTTC
.	TRBV11-3	TRBJ2-3	TRBD1	CASSNRGTDTQYF	TGTGCCAGCAGCAACAGGGGAACAGATACGCAGTATTTT
.	TRBV5-4	TRBJ1-3	.	CASSTTTVASGNTIYF	TGTGCCAGCAGCACCACGACAGTTGCTTCTGGAAACACCATATATTTT
.	TRBV19	TRBJ2-2	TRBD1	CASSMGQGNTGELFF	TGTGCCAGTAGTATGGGACAGGGGAACACCGGGGAGCTGTTTTTT
once	TRBV4-1	TRBJ2-3	.	CASSHNTDTQYF	TGCGCCAGCAGCCACAACACAGATACGCAGTATTTT
.	TRBV30	TRBJ1-2	TRBD1	CAWMRDRALFGGYTF	TGTGCCTGGATGCGCGACAGGGCGTTGTTCGGGGGCTACACCTTC
once	TRBV5-4	TRBJ1-2	TRBD1	CASSRAGGGGGYTF	TGTGCCAGCAGTCGTGCTGGAGGGGGCGGTGGCTACACCTTC
few	TRBV7-3	TRBJ2-1	TRBD2	CASSLLAGNEQFF	TGTGCCAGCAGCTTACTAGCGGGGAATGAGCAGTTCTTC
.	TRBV28	TRBJ2-7	TRBD2	CASHLAGHYEQYF	TGTGCCAGCCACCTAGCGGGCCACTACGAGCAGTACTTC
few	TRBV5-1	TRBJ2-5	.	CASSRTSLETQYF	TGCGCCAGCAGCCGTACTAGCTTAGAGACCCAGTACTTC
few	TRBV29-1	TRBJ1-4	TRBD1	CSTAASTGTGNEKLFF	TGCAGCACTGCAGCGAGTACCGGGACAGGGAATGAAAAACTGTTTTTT
.	TRBV5-1	TRBJ2-7	TRBD2	CASSLDGTSGSEQYF	TGCGCCAGCAGCTTGGACGGGACTAGTGGATCCGAGCAGTACTTC